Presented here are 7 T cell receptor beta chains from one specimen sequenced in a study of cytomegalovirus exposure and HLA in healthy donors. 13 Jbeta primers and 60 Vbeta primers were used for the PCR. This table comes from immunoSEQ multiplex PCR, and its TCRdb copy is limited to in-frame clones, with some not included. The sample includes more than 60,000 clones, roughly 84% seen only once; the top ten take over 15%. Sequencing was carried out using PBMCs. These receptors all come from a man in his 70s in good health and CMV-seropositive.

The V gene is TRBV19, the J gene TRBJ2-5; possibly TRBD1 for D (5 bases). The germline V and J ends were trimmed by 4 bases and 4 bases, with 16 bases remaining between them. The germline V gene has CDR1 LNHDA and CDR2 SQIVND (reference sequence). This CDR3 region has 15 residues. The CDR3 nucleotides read TGTGCCAGTAGTAAGGGCCTAGGGGATTTAGAGACCCAGTACTTC. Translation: CASSKGLGDLETQYF.

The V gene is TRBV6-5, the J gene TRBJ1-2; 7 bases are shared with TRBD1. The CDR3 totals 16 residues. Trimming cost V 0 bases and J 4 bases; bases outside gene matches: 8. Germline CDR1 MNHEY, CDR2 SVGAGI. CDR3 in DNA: TGTGCCAGCAGTTACTCAGGGACAGAAATTGGCTATGGCTACACCTTC. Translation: CASSYSGTEIGYGYTF.

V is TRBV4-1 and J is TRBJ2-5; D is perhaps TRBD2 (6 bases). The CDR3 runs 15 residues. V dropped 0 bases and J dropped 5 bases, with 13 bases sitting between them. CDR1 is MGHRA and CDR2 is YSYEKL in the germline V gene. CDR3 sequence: CASSQDSLAGETQYF. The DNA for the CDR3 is TGCGCCAGCAGCCAAGATTCACTAGCTGGTGAGACCCAGTACTTC.

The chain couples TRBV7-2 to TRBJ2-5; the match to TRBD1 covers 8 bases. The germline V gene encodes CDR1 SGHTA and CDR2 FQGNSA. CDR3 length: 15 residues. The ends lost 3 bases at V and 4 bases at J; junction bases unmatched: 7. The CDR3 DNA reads TGTGCCAGCAGCTTCGGACAGGGATGGGGAGAGACCCAGTACTTC. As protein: CASSFGQGWGETQYF.

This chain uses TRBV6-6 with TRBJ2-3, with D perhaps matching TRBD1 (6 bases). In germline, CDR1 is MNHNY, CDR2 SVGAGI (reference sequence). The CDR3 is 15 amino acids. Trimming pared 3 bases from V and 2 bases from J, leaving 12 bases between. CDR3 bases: TGTGCCAGCAGTTATCAACAGGGCTTCACAGATACGCAGTATTTT. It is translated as CASSYQQGFTDTQYF.

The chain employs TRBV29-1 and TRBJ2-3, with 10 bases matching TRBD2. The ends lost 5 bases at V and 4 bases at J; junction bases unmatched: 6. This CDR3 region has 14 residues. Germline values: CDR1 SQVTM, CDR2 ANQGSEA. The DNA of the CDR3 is TGCAGCGTTTCCGGGACTAGCGTTTCAGATACGCAGTATTTT. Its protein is CSVSGTSVSDTQYF.

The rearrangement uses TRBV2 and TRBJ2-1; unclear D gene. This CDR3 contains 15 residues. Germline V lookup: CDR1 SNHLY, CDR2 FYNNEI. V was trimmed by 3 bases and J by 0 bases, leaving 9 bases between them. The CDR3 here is CASSEVLSSYNEQFF. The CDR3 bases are TGTGCCAGCAGTGAGGTCCTTAGCTCCTACAATGAGCAGTTCTTC.